The 4 T cell receptor beta chains given below trace back to one sample, sequenced in a study of CD8+ T cells in alopecia areata. Following extraction, RNA underwent reverse transcription to cDNA, which served as the sequencing template. Repertoires were generated with immunoSEQ multiplex PCR, while TCRdb's copy carries only in-frame clones and drops some. The sample lists hundreds of thousands of clones; 60% were seen once. The treatment here: oral pan-JAK inhibitor, 5-10 mg twice daily. The sample was CD4+ T cells sorted from blood, taken at week 52, from a patient treated with tofacitinib. These receptors all stem from a human donor with alopecia areata.

This rearrangement joins TRBV30 to TRBJ1-2; 7 bases are a match to TRBD1. J was trimmed by 2 bases and V by 5 bases; bases with no gene match: 17. Germline V gene sequence: CDR1 GTSNPN, CDR2 SVGIG (reference sequence). CDR3 size: 17 residues. The CDR3 coding sequence is TGTGCCTGGGCGACCCGGGACAGAAGACCGAGAAACTATGGCTACACCTTC. It encodes CAWATRDRRPRNYGYTF.

J is TRBJ1-2 and V is TRBV7-2, with TRBD1 matching 7 bases. The V segment lost 2 bases and the J segment 4 bases; nucleotides outside the gene matches: 10. Germline-derived CDR1 and CDR2 are SGHTA and FQGNSA. The CDR3 has 16 amino acids. In nucleotides, the CDR3 is TGTGCCAGCAGCTTAAGAAGGCCAGGGGGGGCCTATGGCTACACCTTC. Residues: CASSLRRPGGAYGYTF.

The chain has TRBV29-1 and TRBJ2-1; D gene uncertain. From germline, CDR1 is SQVTM and CDR2 ANQGSEA. The V end was cut by 4 bases, the J end by 10 bases, with 17 bases between. The CDR3 has 13 residues. The CDR3 DNA follows: TGCAGCGTTGGCCTCATGATCGAAGGCGAGCAGTTCTTC. This sequence encodes CSVGLMIEGEQFF.

As concerns this clone: This CDR3 is also generated by other DNA sequences in the sample. This chain uses TRBV29-1 with TRBJ2-3; D might be TRBD1 (6 bases). Trimming left V 4 bases short and J 2 bases short, with 10 bases between. Germline values: CDR1 SQVTM, CDR2 ANQGSEA. CDR3 size: 13 residues. The CDR3 loop is CSVGTASTDTQYF. The DNA of the CDR3 is TGCAGCGTTGGGACAGCCTCCACAGATACGCAGTATTTT.